These 17 T cell receptor beta chains came from one sample sequenced in a study of shared clonotypes between healthy human individuals. Naive CD8 cells, CD45RO-negative and positively selected for CCR7, excluded terminally differentiated effector memory CD45RA+ cells. Libraries were prepared by immunoSEQ multiplex PCR; TCRdb keeps only in-frame clonotypes and omits some of them. The sample records about 2 million clones, about 95% being singletons. Sample: naive CD8+ T cells sorted from blood. The origin of the receptors is a young man in good health.

J is TRBJ1-3 and V is TRBV4-3, with no clear D. Between the trimmed V and J ends, which lost 1 base and 8 bases, there was a span of 15 bases. This CDR3 spans 15 amino acids. Germline assignment: CDR1 LGHNA and CDR2 YSLEER. The CDR3: CASSQAQSALDTIYF. In DNA form, the CDR3 reads TGCGCCAGCAGCCAAGCCCAATCTGCATTGGACACCATATATTTT.

Concerning this clone itself: The sample contains more than one DNA sequence encoding this CDR3. The V call is TRBV9, the J call TRBJ2-1; D might be TRBD2 (5 bases). The CDR3 is 15 residues long. V was trimmed by 0 bases and J by 1 base, leaving 8 bases between them. Germline assignment: CDR1 SGDLS and CDR2 YYNGEE. Here the CDR3 reads CASSVVPGSYNEQFF. CDR3 nucleotides: TGTGCCAGCAGCGTAGTTCCGGGATCCTACAATGAGCAGTTCTTC.

V and J are TRBV29-1 and TRBJ1-4; the match to TRBD1 covers 9 bases. This CDR3 is built from 13 residues. With V trimmed by 4 bases and J by 4 bases, 1 base remained unmatched. Germline values: CDR1 SQVTM, CDR2 ANQGSEA. The CDR3 region is CSVGDRDNEKLFF. CDR3 nucleotide sequence: TGCAGCGTTGGGGACAGGGATAATGAAAAACTGTTTTTT.

The V and J genes are TRBV6-1 and TRBJ1-2, with D possibly TRBD1 on 6 matching bases. V lost 4 bases and J lost 8, with 14 bases in between. Germline assignment: CDR1 MNHNS and CDR2 SASEGT. This CDR3 spans 13 amino acids. The CDR3 bases are TGTGCCAGCAGTGCTTCACAGGGTAACGGCTACACCTTC. It codes for CASSASQGNGYTF.

V is TRBV7-8 and J is TRBJ2-3, with 10 bases lining up with TRBD1. The CDR3 contains 17 residues. CDR1 SGHVS and CDR2 FQNEAQ come from the germline V gene. J was trimmed by 3 bases and V by 3 bases; bases with no gene match: 9. The CDR3 nucleotides read TGTGCCAGCAGCTTGGTTACCGGGACAGGGGTGACAGATACGCAGTATTTT. The encoded protein is CASSLVTGTGVTDTQYF. Together with reference TRBV7-8 and TRBJ2-3, the CDR3 gives the full variable domain: GAGVSQSPRYKVAKRGQDVALRCDPISGHVSLFWYQQALGQGPEFLTYFQNEAQLDKSGLPSDRFFAERPEGSVSTLKIQRTQQEDSAVYLCASSLVTGTGVTDTQYFGPGTRLTVL.

This chain links TRBV6-6 with TRBJ2-1; 16 positions match TRBD2. CDR3 size: 14 residues. J lost 12 bases, V lost 7 bases, and 6 bases had no gene match. CDR1 is MNHNY, CDR2 SVGAGI, per germline (reference sequence). The CDR3 sequence: CASTPGLAGGTQFF. CDR3 DNA sequence: TGTGCCAGCACCCCGGGACTAGCGGGAGGGACGCAGTTCTTC.

The gene calls are TRBV11-3 and TRBJ2-7; 9 bases fit TRBD1. Germline CDR1 is SGHNT and CDR2 is YENEEA. Trimming took 5 bases from V and 7 from J; bases not matched to a gene: 9. The CDR3 consists of 14 residues. The CDR3 nucleotides are TGTGCCAGCAGCCCCGGGACAGGGCTTGGGGAGCAGTACTTC. This sequence encodes CASSPGTGLGEQYF.

The V call is TRBV28, the J call TRBJ2-7; D remains unclear. Germline V gene lookup returns CDR1 MDHEN and CDR2 SYDVKM. V dropped 1 base and J dropped 2 bases, with 12 bases sitting between them. This CDR3 is 15 amino acids long. CDR3 region: CASSLYGRSTYEQYF. CDR3 bases: TGTGCCAGCAGTTTATATGGCAGGTCAACCTACGAGCAGTACTTC.

The genes are TRBV30 and TRBJ1-1; no clear D gene. Germline lookup yields CDR1 GTSNPN and CDR2 SVGIG (reference sequence). Between the trimmed V and J ends, which lost 2 bases and 1 base, there was a span of 8 bases. This CDR3 comprises 13 residues. In DNA, the CDR3 is TGTGCCTGGAGTCAAGCTGGGAACACTGAAGCTTTCTTT. It translates to CAWSQAGNTEAFF.

The V and J genes are TRBV27 and TRBJ2-1, with TRBD2 identical over 7 bases. V lost 6 bases and J lost 5; bases outside the gene matches: 13. CDR3 length equals 16 residues. The V gene's germline CDR1 is MNHEY and CDR2 SMNVEV (reference sequence). This CDR3 is CASSLTWLADHNEQFF. The CDR3 nucleotides read TGTGCCAGCAGCCTTACGTGGCTAGCGGACCACAATGAGCAGTTCTTC.

The chain recombines TRBV28 with TRBJ1-6, with no clear D. The CDR3 contains 13 residues. CDR1 MDHEN and CDR2 SYDVKM come from the germline V gene. The V and J ends lost 2 bases and 11 bases respectively, with 10 bases between them. CDR3 sequence (DNA): TGTGCCAGCAGTTTAGCGGGCGGGACACCCCTCCACTTT. Amino acids: CASSLAGGTPLHF.

The chain has TRBV6-1 and TRBJ2-3; 11 nucleotides agree with TRBD2. The CDR3 runs 19 residues. Per the germline V gene, CDR1 is MNHNS and CDR2 is SASEGT. The V gene end was trimmed by 2 bases and the J gene end by 0 bases; junction bases not matched to a gene: 10. CDR3 protein: CASSESLAGGVPSTDTQYF. DNA of the CDR3: TGTGCCAGCAGTGAAAGCCTAGCGGGGGGCGTACCTAGCACAGATACGCAGTATTTT.

The chain employs TRBV9 and TRBJ1-5; D remains unclear. Per germline, CDR1 SGDLS and CDR2 YYNGEE. There are 14 residues in the CDR3. Trimming removed 3 bases at V and 5 bases at J, with 12 bases between. CDR3 sequence reads: CASSAGGDYQPQHF. Written as DNA, the CDR3 is TGTGCCAGCAGCGCCGGCGGGGATTATCAGCCCCAGCATTTT.

The chain uses TRBV27 and TRBJ1-2, with D unclear. The CDR3 has 13 residues. The germline gives CDR1 MNHEY, CDR2 SMNVEV (reference sequence). Trimming pared 3 bases from V and 5 bases from J, leaving 10 bases between. CDR3 nucleotides: TGTGCCAGCAGTTTTGGGAGGCAGTATGGCTACACCTTC. Protein sequence: CASSFGRQYGYTF.

This clone was counted a single time. V gene TRBV14 combines with J gene TRBJ2-4; maybe TRBD2 (6 bases). Trimming took 3 bases from V and 0 from J, leaving 18 bases between them. CDR3 length: 18 amino acids. The germline CDR1 and CDR2 sequences are SGHDN and FVKESK. The CDR3 protein is CASSQGGLVPLAKNIQYF. CDR3 bases: TGTGCCAGCAGCCAGGGGGGACTCGTTCCCTTAGCCAAAAACATTCAGTACTTC.

V and J are TRBV7-9 and TRBJ1-1; no clear D gene. Germline loops: CDR1 SEHNR, CDR2 FQNEAQ (reference sequence). The CDR3 is 14 residues long. Between the trimmed V and J ends, which lost 1 base and 1 base, there was a span of 7 bases. The CDR3: CASSLDPGNTEAFF. The DNA of the CDR3 is TGTGCCAGCAGCTTAGATCCGGGGAACACTGAAGCTTTCTTT.

This clone has a single count. J is TRBJ2-3 and V is TRBV6-5; perhaps TRBD2 as D (6 bases). From germline, CDR1 is MNHEY and CDR2 SVGAGI. The CDR3 has 16 residues. Trimming pared 4 bases from V and 11 bases from J, leaving 25 bases between. CDR3 residues: CASSSVAALPLYGQYF. Written as DNA, the CDR3 is TGTGCCAGCAGTTCTGTAGCGGCCTTACCCCTATACGGGCAGTATTTT.